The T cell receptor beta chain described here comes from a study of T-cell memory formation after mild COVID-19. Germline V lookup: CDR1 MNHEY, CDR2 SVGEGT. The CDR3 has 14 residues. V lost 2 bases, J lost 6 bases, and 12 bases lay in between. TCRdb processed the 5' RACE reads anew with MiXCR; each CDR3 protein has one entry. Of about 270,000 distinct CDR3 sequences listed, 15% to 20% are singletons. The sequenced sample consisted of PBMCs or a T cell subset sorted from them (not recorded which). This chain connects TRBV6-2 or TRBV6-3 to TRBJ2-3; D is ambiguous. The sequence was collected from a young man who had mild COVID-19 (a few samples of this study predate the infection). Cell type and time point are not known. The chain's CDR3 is CASSYRQGDDTQYF. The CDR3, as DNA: TGTGCCAGCAGTTACCGGCAAGGCGACGATACGCAGTATTTT.